Listed here are 27 T cell receptor beta chains from one sample, sequenced in a study of blood T cell repertoires in COVID-19. Libraries were prepared by immunoSEQ multiplex PCR; TCRdb keeps only in-frame clonotypes and omits some of them. The sample carries around 100,000 clones, more than 85% recorded once. Sequencing was performed on peripheral blood. Receptors originate from a man aged 30-40 years in a cohort sampled during active COVID-19.

The V and J genes are TRBV5-6 and TRBJ1-2, with 7 bases fitting TRBD1. The CDR3 is 16 amino acids. Germline CDR1 is SGHDT and CDR2 is YYEEEE. The junction had 12 bases not matched to a gene; V was cut back by 3 bases and J by 4 bases. CDR3 loop: CASSSRETGWAYGYTF. CDR3 nucleotides: TGTGCCAGCAGCTCACGGGAGACAGGGTGGGCCTATGGCTACACCTTC.

The rearrangement links TRBV10-3 to TRBJ2-3; D may be TRBD1 (5 bases). CDR1 is ENHRY and CDR2 is SYGVKD in the germline V gene. The CDR3 contains 12 residues. The V end lost 2 bases, the J end lost 6 bases, and 6 bases lay between the germline ends. The CDR3 region is CAISEGADTQYF. CDR3 DNA: TGTGCCATCAGTGAGGGGGCTGATACGCAGTATTTT.

This clone was found once. The chain is built from TRBV18 and TRBJ1-6; perhaps TRBD1 as D (5 bases). Germline V gene lookup returns CDR1 KGHSH and CDR2 LQKENI. Trimming removed 3 bases from V and 5 bases from J, with 11 bases in between. The CDR3 runs to 15 residues. Written as DNA, the CDR3 is TGTGCCAGCTCACCTAGACAGTGGGATAATTCACCCCTCCACTTT. Translation: CASSPRQWDNSPLHF.

The chain recombines TRBV6-5 with TRBJ1-2; perhaps TRBD1 as D (5 bases). The CDR3 is 15 amino acids. Trimming took 6 bases from V and 1 from J, leaving 15 bases between them. Germline V gene sequence: CDR1 MNHEY, CDR2 SVGAGI. DNA for the CDR3: TGTGCCAGCAGCCCCGGGACTTCCCTTAACTATGGCTACACCTTC. It codes for CASSPGTSLNYGYTF.

This clone showed up just a few times. The rearrangement joins TRBV3-1 (or the pseudogene TRBV3-2) to TRBJ1-5, with TRBD1 identical over 10 bases. The CDR3 runs to 16 residues. Per germline, CDR1 LGHDT and CDR2 YNNKEL (reference sequence). The J segment lost 4 bases and the V segment lost 4 bases, leaving 7 bases of the junction unmatched. CDR3 nucleotide sequence: TGTGCCAGCAGCCTAGGGACAGGGGTGGGGAATCAGCCCCAGCATTTT. It specifies CASSLGTGVGNQPQHF.

This chain links TRBV6-5 with TRBJ2-5, with D possibly being TRBD2 (6 bases). The CDR3 has 14 amino acids. V shed 6 bases and J shed 7 bases, with 18 bases lying between them. Per germline, CDR1 MNHEY and CDR2 SVGAGI. CDR3: CASSTSGEEATQYF. CDR3 bases: TGTGCCAGCAGCACATCCGGGGAGGAGGCGACCCAGTACTTC.

The V and J genes are TRBV3-1 (or the pseudogene TRBV3-2) and TRBJ2-5; 10 bases agree with TRBD2. This CDR3 is 18 amino acids long. Germline V gene sequence: CDR1 LGHDT, CDR2 YNNKEL (reference sequence). After removal of 1 base from V and 1 base from J, the junction contained 9 bases not matched to a gene. CDR3 amino acids: CASSQVQRGGGSQETQYF. The CDR3 DNA sequence: TGTGCCAGCAGCCAAGTACAGCGGGGGGGTGGGTCCCAAGAGACCCAGTACTTC.

The chain has TRBV5-4 and TRBJ2-2; a possible D gene is TRBD2 (5 bases). V was clipped by 3 bases and J by 8 bases, with 8 bases between them. The germline gives CDR1 SGHNT, CDR2 YYREEE (reference sequence). The CDR3 is 12 residues long. The CDR3 coding sequence is TGTGCCAGCAGCTCCTTAGCGGGGGAGCTGTTTTTT. Translation gives CASSSLAGELFF.

V usage is TRBV30 and J usage is TRBJ2-7; maybe TRBD2 (6 bases). Germline assignment: CDR1 GTSNPN and CDR2 SVGIG (reference sequence). The CDR3 has 12 amino acids. V was pared by 0 bases and J by 5 bases, with 8 bases between. The CDR3 DNA is TGTGCCTGGAGTGTAGCGGGTAACGAGCAGTACTTC. This gives the protein CAWSVAGNEQYF.

The chain combines TRBV4-2 with TRBJ2-1, with TRBD1 matching 10 bases. Looked up from germline, CDR1 is LGHNA and CDR2 is YNFKEQ. This CDR3 is 15 amino acids long. After removal of 4 bases from V and 8 bases from J, the junction contained 8 bases not matched to a gene. This CDR3 reads CASSPLGQGVDEQFF. In DNA, the CDR3 is TGTGCCAGCAGCCCCCTCGGACAGGGGGTAGATGAGCAGTTCTTC.

J is TRBJ1-5 and V is TRBV5-6; the match to TRBD1 covers 11 bases. The V and J ends lost 1 base and 0 bases, in that order; junction bases with no gene match: 9. Germline values: CDR1 SGHDT, CDR2 YYEEEE. This CDR3 comprises 19 residues. The CDR3 reads CASSLFWTGGLGSNQPQHF. The CDR3 DNA reads TGTGCCAGCAGCTTGTTTTGGACAGGGGGCTTGGGTAGCAATCAGCCCCAGCATTTT.

This clone was recorded once. This sequence joins TRBV2 and TRBJ1-1; possibly TRBD1 for D (5 bases). V lost 11 bases, J lost 0 bases, and 13 bases lay in between. The CDR3 has 13 amino acids. Germline loops: CDR1 SNHLY, CDR2 FYNNEI. The CDR3 nucleotides read TGTGCCCCAATGGGCAGGGTGAACACTGAAGCTTTCTTT. It translates to CAPMGRVNTEAFF.

This rearrangement joins TRBV6-1 to TRBJ1-2, with TRBD1 matching 7 bases. After removal of 3 bases from V and 4 bases from J, the junction contained 8 bases not matched to a gene. Germline loops: CDR1 MNHNS, CDR2 SASEGT. This CDR3 contains 15 residues. The CDR3 region is CASSEVGDSSYGYTF. CDR3 in DNA: TGTGCCAGCAGTGAGGTGGGGGACAGCAGCTATGGCTACACCTTC.

This chain uses TRBV2 with TRBJ2-7, with D possibly being TRBD1 (6 bases). Germline V lookup: CDR1 SNHLY, CDR2 FYNNEI. CDR3 length equals 17 residues. V lost 7 bases to trimming and J lost 0 bases, with 22 bases between them. In DNA, the CDR3 is TGTGCCAGCACCCAGACCTCCCGCACAGGGAGCTCCTACGAGCAGTACTTC. Amino acids: CASTQTSRTGSSYEQYF. Supplemented by reference TRBV2 and TRBJ2-7, the full variable domain reads EPEVTQTPSHQVTQMGQEVILRCVPISNHLYFYWYRQILGQKVEFLVSFYNNEISEKSEIFDDQFSVERPDGSNFTLKIRSTKLEDSAMYFCASTQTSRTGSSYEQYFGPGTRLTVT.

The chain is built from TRBV2 and TRBJ2-1, with 9 bases matching TRBD1. V gave up 7 bases and J gave up 2 bases; unmatched junction bases: 3. Germline V gene data show CDR1 as SNHLY and CDR2 as FYNNEI. This CDR3 has 14 amino acids. The CDR3 region has the DNA TGTGCCAGCAAACGACAGGGGGCCTACAATGAGCAGTTCTTC. It yields the protein CASKRQGAYNEQFF.

The rearrangement links TRBV6-6 to TRBJ2-7; 7 nucleotides match TRBD1. Germline V gene data show CDR1 as MNHNY and CDR2 as SVGAGI (reference sequence). The V segment lost 2 bases and the J segment 6 bases; nucleotides outside the gene matches: 4. The CDR3 has 13 amino acids. This CDR3 reads CASSYQDRREQYF. CDR3 DNA sequence: TGTGCCAGCAGTTACCAGGACAGGCGCGAGCAGTACTTC.

The V and J genes are TRBV5-6 and TRBJ1-3; the D is unclear. Per germline, CDR1 SGHDT and CDR2 YYEEEE. V was clipped by 5 bases and J by 0 bases, with 6 bases between them. The CDR3 spans 13 residues. The CDR3 region has the DNA TGTGCCAGCAGAGACAACTCTGGAAACACCATATATTTT. Translating gives CASRDNSGNTIYF.

The rearrangement uses TRBV18 and TRBJ1-1; 8 positions agree with TRBD1. Germline CDR1 KGHSH, CDR2 LQKENI. The CDR3 extends over 15 amino acids. V was pared by 2 bases and J by 5 bases, with 7 bases of the junction left unmatched. The CDR3 DNA follows: TGTGCCAGCTCACCAGACAGGGGAAGGTGGACTGAAGCTTTCTTT. Translation: CASSPDRGRWTEAFF.

The chain recombines TRBV19 with TRBJ2-3; weak D call: TRBD2 (5 bases). The germline CDR1 and CDR2 sequences are LNHDA and SQIVND (reference sequence). The CDR3 is made up of 18 amino acids. Trimming shortened V by 4 bases and J by 0 bases, and 20 bases separated the two germline ends. This chain's CDR3 is CASSNRVAGLLSTDTQYF. Here the CDR3 DNA reads TGTGCCAGTAGTAATCGGGTCGCGGGTTTATTGAGCACAGATACGCAGTATTTT.

The J gene is TRBJ1-2, the V gene TRBV7-9; possible D gene TRBD1, 6 bases. Germline values: CDR1 SEHNR, CDR2 FQNEAQ (reference sequence). Trimming removed 5 bases at V and 1 base at J, with 17 bases between. This CDR3 region has 16 residues. CDR3 DNA: TGTGCCAGCAGCAGCCATAGGACAGTCCTTAACTATGGCTACACCTTC. Encoded protein: CASSSHRTVLNYGYTF.

This clone was seen a single time. The chain uses TRBV2 and TRBJ2-1, with 9 bases that match TRBD2. CDR1 is SNHLY, CDR2 FYNNEI, per germline. With V trimmed by 0 bases and J by 12 bases, 15 bases remained unmatched. This CDR3 has 17 residues. The CDR3 DNA is TGTGCCAGCAGTGAAGCGGAGGGGGGACTAGCTACCCAAGGGCAGTTCTTC. Translation gives CASSEAEGGLATQGQFF.

This sequence joins TRBV18 and TRBJ1-5, with 9 bases identical to TRBD1. V lost 1 base, J lost 2 bases, and 3 bases stayed unmatched. This CDR3 region has 16 residues. Per the germline V gene, CDR1 is KGHSH and CDR2 is LQKENI. This chain's CDR3 is CASSPLTGGGNQPQHF. The DNA for the CDR3 is TGTGCCAGCTCACCACTGACAGGGGGTGGCAATCAGCCCCAGCATTTT.

This clone was counted a few times. The rearrangement links TRBV7-2 to TRBJ2-7; possibly TRBD2 for D (6 bases). The CDR3 extends over 12 amino acids. CDR1 and CDR2 (germline): SGHTA, FQGNSA. Trimming stripped 2 bases from V and 7 bases from J, with 9 bases between. The CDR3 sequence: CASSLFGGEQYF. In DNA, the CDR3 is TGTGCCAGCAGCTTATTCGGGGGAGAGCAGTACTTC.

This chain links TRBV5-1 with TRBJ2-5, with TRBD1 as a possible D gene (6 bases). The germline V gene encodes CDR1 SGHRS and CDR2 YFSETQ. V lost 4 bases to trimming and J lost 3 bases, with 10 bases between them. The CDR3 spans 13 residues. The DNA of the CDR3 is TGCGCCAGCAGCGGGGACACAGAAGAGACCCAGTACTTC. Residues: CASSGDTEETQYF.

The CDR3 protein is CASSLSGGPNYGYTF. In DNA form, the CDR3 reads TGTGCCAGCAGTTTATCAGGGGGACCCAACTATGGCTACACCTTC. This chain uses TRBV27 with TRBJ1-2; D might be TRBD1 (6 bases). The ends were cut back, 0 bases at V and 2 bases at J, with 10 bases in the middle. Germline loops: CDR1 MNHEY, CDR2 SMNVEV (reference sequence). The CDR3 covers 15 residues.

The chain is built from TRBV3-1 (or the pseudogene TRBV3-2) and TRBJ2-1; weak D call: TRBD1 (6 bases). The CDR3 has 15 residues. The V end was cut by 1 base, the J end by 6 bases, with 13 bases between. Germline CDR1 reads LGHDT; CDR2 reads YNNKEL (reference sequence). The CDR3 here is CASSQGRGLGNEQFF. DNA of the CDR3: TGTGCCAGCAGCCAAGGCAGGGGTCTCGGCAATGAGCAGTTCTTC.

The chain employs TRBV4-3 and TRBJ2-1, with TRBD1 identical over 8 bases. CDR3 length equals 15 residues. V gave up 1 base and J gave up 7 bases; unmatched junction bases: 6. CDR1 is LGHNA and CDR2 is YSLEER in the germline V gene. The CDR3 sequence: CASSQVRTGRNEQFF. The DNA of the CDR3 is TGCGCCAGCAGCCAAGTGAGGACAGGGAGGAATGAGCAGTTCTTC.